This TCR beta chain was captured by sequencing in a study of blood T cell repertoires in COVID-19. About the study: COVID-19 samples, acute and convalescent, were from the United States, Italy and Spain. Nucleic acid was either cDNA or gDNA, and it came from T cells, B-cell-depleted T cells, or PBMCs.

Original processing methods: Amplification with reference gene primers provided the estimates of nucleated cell counts. Measured with immunoSEQ multiplex PCR; TCRdb has only the in-frame clones, and not every one. The DNA was the basis for D and trimming; V, J and clone size are from that table. The data contain about 54,000 clones, less than 95% of them singletons. V was shortened by 2 bases and J by 5 bases, with 11 bases between the two germline ends. CDR1 is SGHDT, CDR2 YYEEEE, per germline. This CDR3 spans 14 amino acids. The J gene is TRBJ1-3, the V gene TRBV5-6; tentatively, D is TRBD1 (6 bases). The clonotype originates from a woman aged 35 to 49 with active COVID-19. Specimen: peripheral blood. CDR3 protein: CASSFTGKRNTIYF. CDR3 sequence (DNA): TGTGCCAGCAGCTTTACAGGGAAGAGAAACACCATATATTTT.